These 27 T cell receptor beta chains were sequenced from one sample in a study of OX40 agonist ivuxolimab in advanced cancers. The method was immunoSEQ multiplex PCR; TCRdb's version includes in-frame clones alone and lacks a portion of them. This sample has approximately 31,000 clones, with around nine tenths found just once. The sequencing here drew on CD4+ or CD8+ T cells sorted from blood, taken in a trial of the OX40 agonist ivuxolimab. The receptor set was obtained from an adult with an advanced solid tumor such as melanoma, head and neck, liver or kidney cancer.

The V gene is TRBV30, the J gene TRBJ1-2; D is uncertain. The CDR3 sequence is 12 residues long. Per the germline V gene, CDR1 is GTSNPN and CDR2 is SVGIG (reference sequence). The germline V and J ends were trimmed by 2 bases and 9 bases, with 13 bases remaining between them. The CDR3 sequence: CAWSLGRKSYTF. CDR3 nucleotides: TGTGCCTGGAGTCTAGGACGGAAAAGCTACACCTTC.

This chain uses TRBV11-3 with TRBJ2-1, with 9 bases fitting TRBD1. J lost 5 bases, V lost 6 bases, and 5 bases had no gene match. CDR1 and CDR2 (germline): SGHNT, YENEEA. The CDR3 sequence is 14 residues long. The CDR3 region is CASSEQGANNEQFF. In nucleotides, the CDR3 is TGTGCCAGCAGTGAACAGGGGGCCAACAATGAGCAGTTCTTC.

This chain links TRBV6-5 with TRBJ2-7; 8 bases agree with TRBD1. V was clipped by 6 bases and J by 3 bases; unmatched bases: 7. Germline V gives CDR1 MNHEY, CDR2 SVGAGI. CDR3 size: 14 residues. This CDR3 is CASRYDRGDYEQYF. DNA of the CDR3: TGTGCCAGCAGATACGACAGGGGAGACTACGAGCAGTACTTC.

DNA for the CDR3: TGTGCCAGCAGCCTACCTGGGTCGGACAAGGGGACGGCCCAGTACTTC. This sequence encodes CASSLPGSDKGTAQYF. The rearrangement links TRBV5-4 to TRBJ2-5; D is tentatively TRBD1 or TRBD2 (5 bases each). V lost 4 bases, J lost 9 bases, and 25 bases lay in between. Germline V CDR1 and CDR2: SGHNT, YYREEE (reference sequence). The CDR3 consists of 16 residues.

This clone came up once. The V gene is TRBV4-1, the J gene TRBJ1-5, with 8 bases identical to TRBD1. The CDR3 is 19 residues long. Trimming took 0 bases from V and 3 from J; bases not matched to a gene: 13. Germline-derived CDR1 and CDR2 are MGHRA and YSYEKL. CDR3 region: CASSQDWRGTGFVNQPQHF. CDR3 in DNA: TGCGCCAGCAGCCAAGATTGGAGGGGGACAGGTTTCGTCAATCAGCCCCAGCATTTT.

The chain employs TRBV28 and TRBJ1-2, with 7 bases lining up with TRBD1. Germline V gene sequence: CDR1 MDHEN, CDR2 SYDVKM. This CDR3 region has 14 residues. V dropped 7 bases and J dropped 0; count of bases not matched to a gene: 5. The CDR3 DNA reads TGTGCCAGCATTAAAACAGGGGCTAACTATGGCTACACCTTC. Translated, it gives CASIKTGANYGYTF.

The rearrangement links TRBV5-6 to TRBJ1-6; tentatively, D is TRBD1 (5 bases). V lost 0 bases and J lost 10, with 8 bases in between. The CDR3 contains 13 residues. Germline loops: CDR1 SGHDT, CDR2 YYEEEE. CDR3 loop: CASSLGQNSPLHF. The DNA of the CDR3 is TGTGCCAGCAGCTTGGGACAGAACTCACCCCTCCACTTT.

The chain has TRBV28 and TRBJ1-2, with a tentative D call TRBD1 (5 bases). V lost 7 bases, J lost 2 bases, and 23 bases lay in between. This CDR3 is 17 amino acids long. Germline CDR1 and CDR2: MDHEN and SYDVKM. The CDR3 loop reads CASTPVWRRASNYGYTF. The CDR3 bases are TGTGCCAGCACTCCGGTTTGGCGCAGGGCCTCCAACTATGGCTACACCTTC.

The chain links TRBV10-2 to TRBJ2-5; D not certain. The germline V gene encodes CDR1 WSHSY and CDR2 SAAADI. V was shortened by 2 bases and J by 3 bases, with 10 bases between the two germline ends. CDR3 length: 14 amino acids. The CDR3 DNA is TGCGCCAGCAGTGAGCCTCGGACCAAAGAGACCCAGTACTTC. Translating gives CASSEPRTKETQYF.

This chain links TRBV7-9 with TRBJ2-2, with D possibly TRBD1 on 5 matching bases. V was cut by 2 bases and J by 6 bases, with 10 bases left in between. This CDR3 spans 14 amino acids. In germline, CDR1 is SEHNR, CDR2 FQNEAQ (reference sequence). The CDR3 region has the DNA TGTGCCAGCAGCTTAACGCAGGGCTCCGGGGAGCTGTTTTTT. It encodes CASSLTQGSGELFF.

This CDR3 reads CATSSGQSYGYTF. The CDR3 coding sequence is TGTGCCACCAGCAGCGGACAGTCCTATGGCTACACCTTC. This rearrangement joins TRBV15 to TRBJ1-2; D might be TRBD1 (6 bases). CDR1 and CDR2 from the germline V gene are LNHNV and YYDKDF (reference sequence). V was pared by 3 bases and J by 4 bases, with 9 bases between. The CDR3 contains 13 residues.

This sequence joins TRBV7-6 and TRBJ2-7; 10 bases agree with TRBD2. The CDR3 spans 19 residues. V lost 1 base to trimming and J lost 1 base; unmatched junction nucleotides: 13. Germline lookup yields CDR1 SGHVS and CDR2 FNYEAQ. The CDR3 reads CASSLDSGRVAGGSYEQYF. The CDR3 bases are TGTGCCAGCAGCTTAGATTCGGGTCGAGTAGCGGGGGGTTCCTACGAGCAGTACTTC.

CDR3 coding DNA: TGCGCCAGCAGCCCCGGACAGCTCAACGAGCAGTACTTC. This sequence encodes CASSPGQLNEQYF. The chain employs TRBV5-1 and TRBJ2-7; weak D call: TRBD1 (6 bases). V was cut by 4 bases and J by 5 bases, with 13 bases left in between. The CDR3 spans 13 residues. CDR1 is SGHRS and CDR2 is YFSETQ in the germline V gene.

CDR3 in amino acids: CASSPARSSGNTIYF. DNA for the CDR3: TGTGCCAGCTCACCAGCTCGGAGCTCTGGAAACACCATATATTTT. This chain connects TRBV18 to TRBJ1-3; D call uncertain. V was pared by 2 bases and J by 0 bases, with 8 bases between. In germline, CDR1 is KGHSH, CDR2 LQKENI. The CDR3 is 15 amino acids.

The V and J genes are TRBV28 and TRBJ2-5; 11 bases match TRBD2. The CDR3 contains 16 residues. CDR1 is MDHEN, CDR2 SYDVKM, per germline. The junction had 11 bases not matched to a gene; V was cut back by 5 bases and J by 6 bases. This CDR3 reads CASSPPGTSGGKTQYF. The CDR3 DNA sequence: TGTGCCAGCAGTCCACCCGGGACTAGCGGCGGGAAGACCCAGTACTTC.

The chain is built from TRBV28 and TRBJ2-1; D is unclear. V gave up 5 bases and J gave up 2 bases, with 16 bases separating them. Germline-derived CDR1 and CDR2 are MDHEN and SYDVKM. This CDR3 region has 16 residues. CDR3 nucleotide sequence: TGTGCCAGCAGTCGCAGGATAGGAGCCCCCTACAATGAGCAGTTCTTC. Encoded protein: CASSRRIGAPYNEQFF. Looking up the rest from reference TRBV28 and TRBJ2-1 gives the full variable domain: DVKVTQSSRYLVKRTGEKVFLECVQDMDHENMFWYRQDPGLGLRLIYFSYDVKMKEKGDIPEGYSVSREKKERFSLILESASTNQTSMYLCASSRRIGAPYNEQFFGPGTRLTVL.

This chain connects TRBV15 to TRBJ2-4; D may match TRBD1 or TRBD2 (5 bases each). The germline V gene encodes CDR1 LNHNV and CDR2 YYDKDF (reference sequence). V lost 3 bases and J lost 8, with 14 bases in between. The CDR3 consists of 14 residues. For the CDR3, the DNA is TGTGCCACCAGCAGGGGGGACGGGGCGGACATTCAGTACTTC. This gives the protein CATSRGDGADIQYF.

This clone was recorded once. The DNA for the CDR3 is TGTGCCTGGAGTCCGACAGGAGTTAGCAATCAGCCCCAGCATTTT. This codes for CAWSPTGVSNQPQHF. The chain combines TRBV30 with TRBJ1-5; weak D call: TRBD1 (6 bases). The V end lost 2 bases, the J end lost 0 bases, and 11 bases lay between the germline ends. Germline V gives CDR1 GTSNPN, CDR2 SVGIG (reference sequence). This CDR3 is built from 15 residues. The full variable domain, rest sourced from reference TRBV30 and TRBJ1-5, is SQTIHQWPATLVQPVGSPLSLECTVEGTSNPNLYWYRQAAGRGLQLLFYSVGIGQISSEVPQNLSASRPQDRQFILSSKKLLLSDSGFYLCAWSPTGVSNQPQHFGDGTRLSIL.

The rearrangement joins TRBV7-8 to TRBJ1-5; possibly TRBD1 for D (5 bases). This CDR3 spans 15 amino acids. Trimming shortened V by 3 bases and J by 1 base, and 10 bases separated the two germline ends. Per germline, CDR1 SGHVS and CDR2 FQNEAQ. CDR3 DNA sequence: TGTGCCAGCAGCTTGGGGCGGCAGAGCAATCAGCCCCAGCATTTT. Amino acids: CASSLGRQSNQPQHF.

The V gene is TRBV6-1, the J gene TRBJ1-5; 9 nucleotides agree with TRBD1. Germline CDR1 is MNHNS and CDR2 is SASEGT. The junction had 8 bases not matched to a gene; V was cut back by 7 bases and J by 7 bases. The CDR3 runs to 14 residues. The CDR3 region is CASTPRQGDQPQHF. DNA of the CDR3: TGTGCCAGCACCCCTAGACAGGGGGACCAGCCCCAGCATTTT.

The rearrangement links TRBV19 to TRBJ1-6; 8 nucleotides line up with TRBD1. After removal of 6 bases from V and 5 bases from J, the junction contained 6 bases not matched to a gene. Germline values: CDR1 LNHDA, CDR2 SQIVND (reference sequence). This CDR3 is built from 15 residues. Here the CDR3 reads CASRATGGNNSPLHF. The DNA of the CDR3 is TGTGCCAGTAGGGCTACAGGGGGAAATAATTCACCCCTCCACTTT.

V and J are TRBV15 and TRBJ2-1; no clear D gene. V lost 3 bases to trimming and J lost 0 bases, with 9 bases between them. The CDR3 sequence is 15 residues long. Germline V gene data show CDR1 as LNHNV and CDR2 as YYDKDF (reference sequence). As DNA, the CDR3 is TGTGCCACCAGCAGGGGGTCTATCTCCTACAATGAGCAGTTCTTC. Protein: CATSRGSISYNEQFF.

This chain joins TRBV5-1 and TRBJ1-5, with D unclear. The V end lost 0 bases, the J end lost 4 bases, and 11 bases lay between the germline ends. The V gene's germline CDR1 is SGHRS and CDR2 YFSETQ. This CDR3 region has 15 residues. CDR3 sequence (DNA): TGCGCCAGCAGCTTGGGCGGCAGAGGGAATCAGCCCCAGCATTTT. Its translation: CASSLGGRGNQPQHF.

This rearrangement joins TRBV27 to TRBJ1-2; D may be TRBD1 (5 bases). Germline V gene sequence: CDR1 MNHEY, CDR2 SMNVEV (reference sequence). CDR3 length equals 14 residues. The V and J ends lost 2 bases and 8 bases respectively, with 15 bases between them. The CDR3 loop is CASSLGAAPLGYTF. The CDR3, as DNA: TGTGCCAGCAGTTTAGGGGCAGCGCCCCTGGGCTACACCTTC.

V gene TRBV29-1 combines with J gene TRBJ2-3, with D unclear. Trimming pared 0 bases from V and 2 bases from J, leaving 3 bases between. Per the germline V gene, CDR1 is SQVTM and CDR2 is ANQGSEA. The CDR3 is 12 residues long. CDR3 sequence: CSVEEYTDTQYF. The CDR3 nucleotides read TGCAGCGTTGAAGAGTACACAGATACGCAGTATTTT.

The chain couples TRBV25-1 to TRBJ1-1; the D is unclear. Trimming left V 4 bases short and J 0 bases short, with 6 bases between. Germline CDR1 is MGHDK and CDR2 is SYGVNS. The CDR3 loop spans 13 amino acids. The CDR3 protein is CASSVKVNTEAFF. The CDR3 bases are TGTGCCAGCAGTGTAAAGGTGAACACTGAAGCTTTCTTT.

V is TRBV28 and J is TRBJ1-6; 10 nucleotides line up with TRBD1. The CDR3 sequence is 13 residues long. The V gene end was trimmed by 6 bases and the J gene end by 10 bases; junction bases not matched to a gene: 3. CDR1 and CDR2 (germline): MDHEN, SYDVKM. The CDR3, as DNA: TGTGCCAGCAGGACAGGGGGCTGGTCACCCCTCCACTTT. Its translation is CASRTGGWSPLHF.